Included here is one T cell receptor (beta chain) sequence, with context. The data were taken from a study of blood T cell repertoires in COVID-19. The wider study: COVID-19 samples from acute and convalescent phases originated in the United States, Italy and Spain. The cDNA or gDNA used as material had been derived from T cells, B-cell-depleted T cells, or PBMCs.

Assay used: immunoSEQ multiplex PCR; TCRdb lists only in-frame clones, some missing. The profile shows fewer than 350,000 clones, over 80% of them singletons. Trimming took 6 bases from V and 5 from J; bases not matched to a gene: 3. The germline CDR1 and CDR2 sequences are WNHNN and SYGVQD (reference sequence). There are 13 residues in the CDR3. The sequencing input was peripheral blood. The chain joins TRBV10-1 to TRBJ2-7; 11 bases are a match to TRBD2. The sequence was obtained from a woman in her 50s with active or convalescent COVID-19. The CDR3 reads CASRPSGRNEQYF. CDR3 sequence (DNA): TGCGCCAGCAGACCTAGCGGGAGGAACGAGCAGTACTTC.